This T cell receptor beta chain appears in the sequencing data of a study of response to subunit inactivated influenza vaccine. General study findings and limits: Authors suggested each seasonal flu vaccination may recruit only limited numbers of new T cells.

In this sample, this clonotype turned up many times. The antigen is not known. Germline assignment: CDR1 SQVTM and CDR2 ANQGSEA. The CDR3 is made up of 14 amino acids. The V and J ends lost 3 bases and 2 bases respectively, with 12 bases between them. TCRdb reprocessed the RT-PCR reads with MiXCR, giving one entry per CDR3 protein. The profile covers around 520,000 distinct CDR3 sequences, with about 25% appearing a single time and approximately 2% taken by the ten largest. The chain joins TRBV29-1 to TRBJ2-3, with D perhaps assigned TRBD1 or TRBD2 (5 bases each). The material was CD4+ T cells sorted from PBMCs, obtained 4 to 6 days after vaccination. The source is a man between 45 and 60 years old who received an inactivated influenza vaccine. For the CDR3, the DNA is TGCAGCGTTGACAGGGCCGGACTCACAGATACGCAGTATTTT. Amino acid sequence: CSVDRAGLTDTQYF.